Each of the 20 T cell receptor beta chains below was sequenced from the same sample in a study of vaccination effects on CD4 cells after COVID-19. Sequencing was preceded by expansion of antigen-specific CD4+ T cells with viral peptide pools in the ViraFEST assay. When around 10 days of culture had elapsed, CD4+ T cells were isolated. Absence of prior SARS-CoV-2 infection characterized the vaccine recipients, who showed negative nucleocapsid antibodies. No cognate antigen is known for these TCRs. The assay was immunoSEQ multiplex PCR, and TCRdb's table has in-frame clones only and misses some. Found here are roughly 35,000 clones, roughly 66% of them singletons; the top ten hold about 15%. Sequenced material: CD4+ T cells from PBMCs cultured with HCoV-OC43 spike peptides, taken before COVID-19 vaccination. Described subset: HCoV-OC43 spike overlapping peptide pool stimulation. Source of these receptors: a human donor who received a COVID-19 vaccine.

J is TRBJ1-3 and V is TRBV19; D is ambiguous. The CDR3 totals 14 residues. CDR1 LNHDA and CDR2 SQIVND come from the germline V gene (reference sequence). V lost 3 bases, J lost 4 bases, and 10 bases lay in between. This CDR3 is CASSIGSHGNTIYF. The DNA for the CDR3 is TGTGCCAGTAGTATTGGCTCACACGGAAACACCATATATTTT.

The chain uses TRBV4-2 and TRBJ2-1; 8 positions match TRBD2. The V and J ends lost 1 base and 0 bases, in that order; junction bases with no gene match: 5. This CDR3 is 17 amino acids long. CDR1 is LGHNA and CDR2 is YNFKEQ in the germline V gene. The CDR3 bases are TGTGCCAGCAGCCAAGGGTGGAGCGGGAGCTCCTACAATGAGCAGTTCTTC. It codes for CASSQGWSGSSYNEQFF.

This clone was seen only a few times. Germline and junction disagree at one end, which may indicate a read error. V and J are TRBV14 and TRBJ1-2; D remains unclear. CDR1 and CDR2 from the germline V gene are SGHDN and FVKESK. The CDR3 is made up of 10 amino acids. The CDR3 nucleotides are TGTGCCAGCAGCCAAGAGCGGAGCAGCTTC. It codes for CASSQERSSF.

CDR3 DNA: TGTGCCAGTAGCCGCACGGCCTACAATGAGCAGTTCTTC. Its protein product is CASSRTAYNEQFF. The chain uses TRBV19 and TRBJ2-1; no definite D call. Germline V gives CDR1 LNHDA, CDR2 SQIVND (reference sequence). CDR3 length: 13 residues. The V end lost 6 bases, the J end lost 2 bases, and 8 bases lay between the germline ends.

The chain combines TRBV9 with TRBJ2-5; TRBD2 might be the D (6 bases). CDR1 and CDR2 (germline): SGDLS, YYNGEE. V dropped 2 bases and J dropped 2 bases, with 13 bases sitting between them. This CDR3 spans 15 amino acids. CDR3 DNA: TGTGCCAGCAGCGTTAATCAACGGGGGCAAGAGACCCAGTACTTC. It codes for CASSVNQRGQETQYF.

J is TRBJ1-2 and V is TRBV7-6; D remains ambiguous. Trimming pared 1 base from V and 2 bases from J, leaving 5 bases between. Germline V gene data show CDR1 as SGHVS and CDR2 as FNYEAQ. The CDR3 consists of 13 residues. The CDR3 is CASSLEENYGYTF. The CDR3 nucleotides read TGTGCCAGCAGCTTAGAAGAGAACTATGGCTACACCTTC.

As DNA, the CDR3 is TGTGCCAGCAGCTTATCCGGGACATCCGACGAGCAGTACTTC. Its protein product is CASSLSGTSDEQYF. V is TRBV13 and J is TRBJ2-7; the D gene is possibly TRBD1 (6 bases). The ends were cut back, 2 bases at V and 5 bases at J, with 13 bases in the middle. This CDR3 comprises 14 residues. Germline V CDR1 and CDR2: PRHDT, FYEKMQ (reference sequence). The full variable domain, its missing parts supplied by reference TRBV13 and TRBJ2-7, is AAGVIQSPRHLIKEKRETATLKCYPIPRHDTVYWYQQGPGQDPQFLISFYEKMQSDKGSIPDRFSAQQFSDYHSELNMSSLELGDSALYFCASSLSGTSDEQYFGPGTRLTVT.

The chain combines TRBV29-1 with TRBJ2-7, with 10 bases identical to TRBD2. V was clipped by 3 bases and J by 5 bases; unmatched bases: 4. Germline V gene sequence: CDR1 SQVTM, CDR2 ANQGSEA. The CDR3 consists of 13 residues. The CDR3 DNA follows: TGCAGCGTTGAGAGCGGGAGGGTCAACGAGCAGTACTTC. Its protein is CSVESGRVNEQYF.

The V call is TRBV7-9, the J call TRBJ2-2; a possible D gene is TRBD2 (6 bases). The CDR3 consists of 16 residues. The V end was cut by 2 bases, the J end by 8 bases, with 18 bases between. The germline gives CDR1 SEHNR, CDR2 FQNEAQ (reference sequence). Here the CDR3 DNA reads TGTGCCAGCAGCTTACTGGCGGGACCGAGTGCGGGGGAGCTGTTTTTT. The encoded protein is CASSLLAGPSAGELFF. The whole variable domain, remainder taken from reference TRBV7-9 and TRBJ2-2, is DTGVSQNPRHKITKRGQNVTFRCDPISEHNRLYWYRQTLGQGPEFLTYFQNEAQLEKSRLLSDRFSAERPKGSFSTLEIQRTEQGDSAMYLCASSLLAGPSAGELFFGEGSRLTVL.

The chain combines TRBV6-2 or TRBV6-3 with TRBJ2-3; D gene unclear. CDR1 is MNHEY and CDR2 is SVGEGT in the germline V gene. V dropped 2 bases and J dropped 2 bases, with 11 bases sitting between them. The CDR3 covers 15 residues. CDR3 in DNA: TGTGCCAGCAGTTACGATGGCTTTTCCACAGATACGCAGTATTTT. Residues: CASSYDGFSTDTQYF.

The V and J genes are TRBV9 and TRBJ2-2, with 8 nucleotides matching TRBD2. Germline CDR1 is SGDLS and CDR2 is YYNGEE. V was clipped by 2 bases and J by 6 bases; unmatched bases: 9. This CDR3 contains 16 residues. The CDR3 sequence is CASSVAPGTSPGELFF. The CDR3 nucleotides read TGTGCCAGCAGCGTTGCCCCCGGGACTAGTCCCGGGGAGCTGTTTTTT. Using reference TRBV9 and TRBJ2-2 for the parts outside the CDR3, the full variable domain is DSGVTQTPKHLITATGQRVTLRCSPRSGDLSVYWYQQSLDQGLQFLIQYYNGEERAKGNILERFSAQQFPDLHSELNLSSLELGDSALYFCASSVAPGTSPGELFFGEGSRLTVL.

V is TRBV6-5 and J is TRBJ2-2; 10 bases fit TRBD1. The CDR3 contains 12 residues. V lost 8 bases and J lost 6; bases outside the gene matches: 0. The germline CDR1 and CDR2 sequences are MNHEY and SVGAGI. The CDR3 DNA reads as TGTGCCAGCGACAGGGGGCCCGGGGAGCTGTTTTTT. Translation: CASDRGPGELFF.

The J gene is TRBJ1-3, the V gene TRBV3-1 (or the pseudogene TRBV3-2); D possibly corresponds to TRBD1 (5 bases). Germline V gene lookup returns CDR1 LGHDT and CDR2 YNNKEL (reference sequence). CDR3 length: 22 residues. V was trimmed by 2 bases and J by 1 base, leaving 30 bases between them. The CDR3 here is CASSQHIRKQDPPFISGNTIYF. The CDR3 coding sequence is TGTGCCAGCAGCCAACACATCCGAAAACAGGATCCCCCTTTTATTTCTGGAAACACCATATATTTT.

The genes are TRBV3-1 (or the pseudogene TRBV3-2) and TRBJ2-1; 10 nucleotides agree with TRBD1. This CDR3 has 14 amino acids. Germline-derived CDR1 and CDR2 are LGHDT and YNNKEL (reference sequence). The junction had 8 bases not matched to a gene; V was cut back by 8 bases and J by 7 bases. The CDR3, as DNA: TGTGCCAGCGGCCTGGGACAGGGGAGAAATGAGCAGTTCTTC. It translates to CASGLGQGRNEQFF.

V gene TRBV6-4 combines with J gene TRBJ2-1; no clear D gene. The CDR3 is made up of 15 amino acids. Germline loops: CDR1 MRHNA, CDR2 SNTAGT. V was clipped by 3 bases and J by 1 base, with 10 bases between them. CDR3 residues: CASSEGSMSYNEQFF. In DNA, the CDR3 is TGTGCCAGCAGTGAGGGTAGTATGTCCTACAATGAGCAGTTCTTC.

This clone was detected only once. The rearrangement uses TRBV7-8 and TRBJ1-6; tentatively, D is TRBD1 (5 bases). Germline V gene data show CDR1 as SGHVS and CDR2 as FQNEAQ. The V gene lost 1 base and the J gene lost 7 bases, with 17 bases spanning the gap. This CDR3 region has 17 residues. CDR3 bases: TGTGCCAGCAGCTTAGAAGTTAAGACAGTAATCAATTCACCCCTCCACTTT. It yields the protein CASSLEVKTVINSPLHF. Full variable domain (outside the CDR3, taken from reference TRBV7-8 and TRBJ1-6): GAGVSQSPRYKVAKRGQDVALRCDPISGHVSLFWYQQALGQGPEFLTYFQNEAQLDKSGLPSDRFFAERPEGSVSTLKIQRTQQEDSAVYLCASSLEVKTVINSPLHFGNGTRLTVT.

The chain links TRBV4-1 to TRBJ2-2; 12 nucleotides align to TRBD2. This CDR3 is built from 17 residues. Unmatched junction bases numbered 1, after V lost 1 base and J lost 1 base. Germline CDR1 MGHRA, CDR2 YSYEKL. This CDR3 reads CASSQASGRVNTGELFF. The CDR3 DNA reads TGCGCCAGCAGCCAAGCTAGCGGGAGGGTGAACACCGGGGAGCTGTTTTTT.

This CDR3 is CASRAILYSPLHF. As DNA, the CDR3 is TGTGCCAGCAGAGCCATCCTATATTCACCCCTCCACTTT. This chain links TRBV12-3 or TRBV12-4 with TRBJ1-6; D uncertain. CDR3 length: 13 amino acids. Trimming stripped 6 bases from V and 8 bases from J, with 11 bases between.

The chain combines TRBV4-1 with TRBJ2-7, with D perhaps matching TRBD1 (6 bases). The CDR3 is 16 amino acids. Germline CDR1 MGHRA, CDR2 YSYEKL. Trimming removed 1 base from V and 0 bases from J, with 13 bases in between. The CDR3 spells CASSQGDRSNSYEQYF. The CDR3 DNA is TGCGCCAGCAGCCAAGGCGACAGGAGTAACTCCTACGAGCAGTACTTC.

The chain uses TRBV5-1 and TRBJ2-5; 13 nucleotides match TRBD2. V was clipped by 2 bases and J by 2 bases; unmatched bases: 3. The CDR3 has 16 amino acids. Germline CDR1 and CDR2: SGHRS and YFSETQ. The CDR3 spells CASSLMGLAGQETQYF. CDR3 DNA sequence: TGCGCCAGCAGCTTAATGGGACTAGCGGGGCAAGAGACCCAGTACTTC.